The next 6 T cell receptor beta chains were all read from a single sample in a study of shared clonotypes between healthy human individuals. TCRdb keeps only in-frame clones here, not all; method: immunoSEQ multiplex PCR. The sample includes approximately 740,000 clones, almost 95% seen only once; the top ten take approximately 25%. In the naive CD8 group, cells lacked CD45RO and were positively selected for CCR7, so terminally differentiated effector memory CD45RA+ cells were left out. Sequencing used naive CD8+ T cells sorted from blood. Receptor source: a man in his thirties or forties in good health.

The rearrangement uses TRBV4-1 and TRBJ2-1, with 8 nucleotides matching TRBD1. V lost 1 base to trimming and J lost 4 bases; unmatched junction nucleotides: 6. The CDR3 sequence is 16 residues long. From germline, CDR1 is MGHRA and CDR2 YSYEKL. The CDR3 is CASSQGDRGQYNEQFF. The CDR3 DNA sequence: TGCGCCAGCAGCCAAGGAGACAGGGGCCAATACAATGAGCAGTTCTTC.

This chain joins TRBV27 and TRBJ2-3, with 8 bases aligning to TRBD2. This CDR3 contains 17 residues. After removal of 0 bases from V and 3 bases from J, the junction contained 8 bases not matched to a gene. CDR1 and CDR2 from the germline V gene are MNHEY and SMNVEV (reference sequence). CDR3 DNA: TGTGCCAGCAGTTTATCTGGATTTACGGGAGGGACAGATACGCAGTATTTT. It yields the protein CASSLSGFTGGTDTQYF.

The chain uses TRBV6-4 and TRBJ2-2; TRBD1 matches 10 bases. Germline V gene lookup returns CDR1 MRHNA and CDR2 SNTAGT. CDR3 length equals 17 residues. Losses at the gene ends were 0 bases for V and 6 bases for J; bases not matched to a gene: 7. CDR3 region: CASSDSRDRGLPGELFF. CDR3 nucleotides: TGTGCCAGCAGTGACTCTAGAGACAGGGGGCTACCCGGGGAGCTGTTTTTT.

This chain joins TRBV29-1 and TRBJ2-3, with D perhaps TRBD2 (6 bases). The V and J ends lost 5 bases and 6 bases respectively, with 18 bases between them. The CDR3 length is 14 residues. Germline assignment: CDR1 SQVTM and CDR2 ANQGSEA. The CDR3 DNA is TGCAGCGTTAAAAGACTAGTGGAGAGGGATACGCAGTATTTT. Translation: CSVKRLVERDTQYF.

The chain has TRBV4-1 and TRBJ2-5; TRBD1 aligns across 12 bases. The V gene end was trimmed by 4 bases and the J gene end by 5 bases; junction bases not matched to a gene: 11. The germline CDR1 and CDR2 sequences are MGHRA and YSYEKL. This CDR3 region has 17 residues. CDR3 amino acids: CASSPRDRGRGAETQYF. The CDR3 DNA follows: TGCGCCAGCAGCCCACGGGACAGGGGGCGCGGGGCGGAGACCCAGTACTTC.

The chain is built from TRBV19 and TRBJ2-7, with 9 bases that match TRBD2. Per the germline V gene, CDR1 is LNHDA and CDR2 is SQIVND (reference sequence). This CDR3 contains 15 residues. The V gene end was trimmed by 3 bases and the J gene end by 1 base; junction bases not matched to a gene: 4. The CDR3 DNA follows: TGTGCCAGTAGTATCAATAGCGGGAGTTCCTACGAGCAGTACTTC. This translates into CASSINSGSSYEQYF. The entire variable domain, with the rest obtained from reference TRBV19 and TRBJ2-7, is as follows: DGGITQSPKYLFRKEGQNVTLSCEQNLNHDAMYWYRQDPGQGLRLIYYSQIVNDFQKGDIAEGYSVSREKKESFPLTVTSAQKNPTAFYLCASSINSGSSYEQYFGPGTRLTVT.